The 13 T cell receptor beta chains below all came from one sample that was sequenced in a study of blood T cell repertoires in COVID-19. The method was immunoSEQ multiplex PCR; TCRdb's version includes in-frame clones alone and lacks a portion of them. The sample lists about 430,000 clones, roughly 90% occurring once. Sample: PBMCs or T cells enriched from blood (not recorded which). These receptors all come from a woman younger than 35 who had been exposed to COVID-19.

V and J are TRBV7-8 and TRBJ2-7; tentative D call: TRBD1 (6 bases). Germline V lookup: CDR1 SGHVS, CDR2 FQNEAQ. V lost 5 bases and J 2 bases, leaving 10 bases between the germline ends. The CDR3 contains 13 residues. The CDR3 reads CASSGQWAYEQYF. The CDR3 bases are TGTGCCAGCAGCGGACAGTGGGCCTACGAGCAGTACTTC.

The chain has TRBV19 and TRBJ2-3; TRBD1 matches 9 bases. V shed 4 bases, J shed 1 base, and the junction held 6 bases outside the gene matches. Germline loops: CDR1 LNHDA, CDR2 SQIVND (reference sequence). The CDR3 totals 16 residues. CDR3 bases: TGTGCCAGTAGTACTCACAGGGGGCGAGGCACAGATACGCAGTATTTT. Its protein is CASSTHRGRGTDTQYF.

V gene TRBV29-1 combines with J gene TRBJ2-4; the D gene is possibly TRBD2 (5 bases). The CDR3 has 12 amino acids. Trimming left V 7 bases short and J 0 bases short, with 7 bases between. Germline assignment: CDR1 SQVTM and CDR2 ANQGSEA. The CDR3 bases are TGCAGCGGGCGGGTAGCCAAAAACATTCAGTACTTC. Protein: CSGRVAKNIQYF.

This clone was counted once. The chain recombines TRBV28 with TRBJ2-1, with 8 bases aligning to TRBD2. The CDR3 length is 15 residues. Germline CDR1 reads MDHEN; CDR2 reads SYDVKM. Trimming cost V 2 bases and J 7 bases; bases outside gene matches: 7. In DNA form, the CDR3 reads TGTGCCAGCAGTTTACCCGGGGGGGCCGAGAATGAGCAGTTCTTC. Protein sequence: CASSLPGGAENEQFF. The full variable domain, its missing parts supplied by reference TRBV28 and TRBJ2-1, is DVKVTQSSRYLVKRTGEKVFLECVQDMDHENMFWYRQDPGLGLRLIYFSYDVKMKEKGDIPEGYSVSREKKERFSLILESASTNQTSMYLCASSLPGGAENEQFFGPGTRLTVL.

The genes are TRBV7-2 and TRBJ2-1, with a tentative D call TRBD1 (6 bases). CDR3 length: 14 residues. The germline V gene encodes CDR1 SGHTA and CDR2 FQGNSA. V shed 6 bases and J shed 0 bases, with 9 bases lying between them. CDR3 sequence: CASREQGSYNEQFF. DNA of the CDR3: TGTGCCAGCAGGGAACAGGGCTCCTACAATGAGCAGTTCTTC.

V gene TRBV19 combines with J gene TRBJ1-5, with D uncertain. Germline V gene data show CDR1 as LNHDA and CDR2 as SQIVND (reference sequence). This CDR3 comprises 13 residues. Trimming took 5 bases from V and 2 from J, leaving 7 bases between them. The chain's CDR3 is CASSVHGNQPQHF. The CDR3 DNA reads TGTGCCAGTAGTGTCCATGGCAATCAGCCCCAGCATTTT.

This clone was counted once. The gene calls are TRBV7-2 and TRBJ1-4; a weak D match, TRBD1 (6 bases). The CDR3 consists of 15 residues. V lost 2 bases and J 3 bases, leaving 10 bases between the germline ends. The germline CDR1 and CDR2 sequences are SGHTA and FQGNSA. CDR3 amino acids: CASSLSQGSNEKLFF. DNA of the CDR3: TGTGCCAGCAGCTTATCACAGGGTTCTAATGAAAAACTGTTTTTT.

This chain connects TRBV5-4 to TRBJ2-1, with a tentative D call TRBD2 (6 bases). Per the germline V gene, CDR1 is SGHNT and CDR2 is YYREEE (reference sequence). Trimming stripped 2 bases from V and 9 bases from J, with 15 bases between. The CDR3 contains 14 residues. The CDR3 reads CASSFKDVGGEQFF. In DNA, the CDR3 is TGTGCCAGCAGCTTCAAGGACGTGGGGGGTGAGCAGTTCTTC.

The chain has TRBV2 and TRBJ2-3; weak D call: TRBD2 (6 bases). The CDR3 consists of 16 residues. Trimming pared 7 bases from V and 2 bases from J, leaving 19 bases between. The V gene's germline CDR1 is SNHLY and CDR2 FYNNEI. CDR3 bases: TGTGCCAGCATTTCGATGACTAGTCTAAACACAGATACGCAGTATTTT. Its protein product is CASISMTSLNTDTQYF.

This clone was seen a few times. V usage is TRBV7-9 and J usage is TRBJ1-2; unclear D gene. The ends were cut back, 1 base at V and 1 base at J, with 7 bases in the middle. The CDR3 loop spans 14 amino acids. The germline CDR1 and CDR2 sequences are SEHNR and FQNEAQ (reference sequence). CDR3 loop: CASSLDVNNYGYTF. The CDR3 DNA reads as TGTGCCAGCAGCTTAGATGTCAATAACTATGGCTACACCTTC.

Comments on this clone: Other DNA sequences in this sample translate to the same CDR3. This chain connects TRBV4-3 to TRBJ2-1; tentatively, D is TRBD1 (6 bases). The germline V gene has CDR1 LGHNA and CDR2 YSLEER. This CDR3 is 16 amino acids long. Trimming stripped 0 bases from V and 1 base from J, with 10 bases between. CDR3 DNA: TGCGCCAGCAGCCAAGATCGAGGGGGATCCTACAATGAGCAGTTCTTC. Its protein is CASSQDRGGSYNEQFF.

V usage is TRBV28 and J usage is TRBJ2-1, with TRBD2 matching over 8 bases. Losses at the gene ends were 6 bases for V and 6 bases for J; bases not matched to a gene: 10. The CDR3 is made up of 15 amino acids. Germline CDR1 MDHEN, CDR2 SYDVKM. CDR3 nucleotide sequence: TGTGCCAGCAGATCGCTTGGACTAGCCCGCAATGAGCAGTTCTTC. Protein sequence: CASRSLGLARNEQFF.

The chain couples TRBV5-6 to TRBJ2-7, with TRBD2 matching 10 bases. The germline V gene has CDR1 SGHDT and CDR2 YYEEEE. The CDR3 contains 17 residues. J lost 2 bases, V lost 6 bases, and 14 bases had no gene match. The CDR3 spells CASTWGASGSLAYEQYF. CDR3 sequence (DNA): TGTGCCAGCACCTGGGGGGCTAGCGGGAGTCTCGCCTACGAGCAGTACTTC.